This T cell receptor beta chain was captured in a study of T-cell memory formation after mild COVID-19. On the study more broadly: TCR clusters largely stayed donor specific.

The CDR3 runs to 13 residues. This clonotype was picked up many times. Its matching antigen is unknown. Each CDR3 protein is one row after TCRdb ran MiXCR on the 5' RACE reads. Here the sample spans some 150,000 distinct CDR3 sequences, under 7% being singletons. Study-wide findings and caveats: Later expanders leaned toward CD4+, whereas clones contracting from day 15 to 85 were balanced CD4/CD8.

The sample comprised PBMCs or a T cell subset sorted from them (not recorded which). V and J are TRBV21-1 and TRBJ1-4; the table's D call, TRBD1, was not checked against the DNA. TRBV21-1 is shown as a pseudogene. This receptor was taken from an adult woman who had mild COVID-19 (a few samples of this study predate the infection). Cell type and time point are not known. CDR3 nucleotide sequence: TGTGCCAGCAGCAAACCCAGGGGTGAAAAACTGTTTTTT. Protein: CASSKPRGEKLFF.